This TCR beta chain was profiled in a study of T cells in Graves' hyperthyroidism and ophthalmopathy. The J segment lost 7 bases and the V segment lost 5 bases, leaving 10 bases of the junction unmatched. The CDR3 sequence is 14 residues long. Germline V gene data show CDR1 as SEHNR and CDR2 as FQNEAQ (reference sequence). This clonotype was seen at least ten times. RNA transcripts served as the template for amplifying TCR beta CDR3 regions. Initially, a first-round RT-PCR of the TCR CDR3 employed the HTBI primer set. TCRdb fed the multiplex PCR reads into MiXCR, producing one record per CDR3 protein. The sample holds some 270,000 distinct CDR3 sequences, approximately 24% seen once.

The sequence was collected from a middle-aged woman with Graves' ophthalmopathy. The chain joins TRBV7-9 to TRBJ1-2, with 7 bases matching TRBD1. Specimen: blood. CDR3 sequence: CASSPTQGWLGYTF. In nucleotides, the CDR3 is TGTGCCAGCAGCCCTACACAGGGGTGGCTTGGCTACACCTTC.